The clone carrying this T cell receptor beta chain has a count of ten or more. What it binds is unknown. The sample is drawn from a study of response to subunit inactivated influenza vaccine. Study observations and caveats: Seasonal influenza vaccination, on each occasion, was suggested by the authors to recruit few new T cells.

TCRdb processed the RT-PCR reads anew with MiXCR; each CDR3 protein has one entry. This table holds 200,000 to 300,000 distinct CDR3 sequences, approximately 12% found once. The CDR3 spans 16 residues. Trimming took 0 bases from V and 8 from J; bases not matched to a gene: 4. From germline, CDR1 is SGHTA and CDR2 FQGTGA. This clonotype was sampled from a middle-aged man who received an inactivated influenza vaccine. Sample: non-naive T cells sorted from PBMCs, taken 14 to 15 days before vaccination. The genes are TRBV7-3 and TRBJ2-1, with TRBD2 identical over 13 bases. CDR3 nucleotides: TGTGCCAGCAGCTTAACCCACGGACTAGCGGGAGATGAGCAGTTCTTC. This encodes CASSLTHGLAGDEQFF.